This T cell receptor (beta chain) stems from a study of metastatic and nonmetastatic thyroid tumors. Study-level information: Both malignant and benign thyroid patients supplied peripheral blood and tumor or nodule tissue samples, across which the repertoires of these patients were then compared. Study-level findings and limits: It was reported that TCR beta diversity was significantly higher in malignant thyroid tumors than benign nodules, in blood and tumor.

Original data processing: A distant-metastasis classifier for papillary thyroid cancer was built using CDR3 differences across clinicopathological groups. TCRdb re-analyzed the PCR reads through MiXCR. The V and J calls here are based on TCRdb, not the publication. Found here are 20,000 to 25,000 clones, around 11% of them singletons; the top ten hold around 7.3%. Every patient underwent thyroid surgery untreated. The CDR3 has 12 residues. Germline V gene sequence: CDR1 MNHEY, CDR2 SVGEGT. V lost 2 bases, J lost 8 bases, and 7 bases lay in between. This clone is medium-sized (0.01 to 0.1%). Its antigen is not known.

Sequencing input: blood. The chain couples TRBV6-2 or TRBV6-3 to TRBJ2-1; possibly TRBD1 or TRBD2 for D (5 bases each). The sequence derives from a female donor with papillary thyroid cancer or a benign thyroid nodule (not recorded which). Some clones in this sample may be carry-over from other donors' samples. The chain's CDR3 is CASSYGGYEQFF. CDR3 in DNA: TGTGCCAGCAGTTACGGGGGTTATGAGCAGTTCTTC.